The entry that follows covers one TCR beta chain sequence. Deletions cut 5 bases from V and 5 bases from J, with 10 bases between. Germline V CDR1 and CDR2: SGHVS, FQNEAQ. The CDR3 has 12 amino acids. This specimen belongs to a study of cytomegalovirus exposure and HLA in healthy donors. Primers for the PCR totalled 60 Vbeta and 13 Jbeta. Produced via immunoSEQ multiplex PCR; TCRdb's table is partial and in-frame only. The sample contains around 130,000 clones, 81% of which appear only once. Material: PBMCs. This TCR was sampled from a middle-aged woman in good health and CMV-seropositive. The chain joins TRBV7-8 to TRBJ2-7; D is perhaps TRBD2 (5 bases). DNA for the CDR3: TGTGCCAGCAGCGGGAGAGTAGACGAGCAGTACTTC. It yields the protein CASSGRVDEQYF.